The source of this T cell receptor beta chain is a study of OX40 agonist ivuxolimab in advanced cancers. Study summary: Patients received the agonistic anti-OX40 (CD134) antibody ivuxolimab. Every 2 weeks, patients received ivuxolimab intravenously, dosed at 0.01 to 10 mg/kg. Three patients responded partially, comprising one with hepatocellular carcinoma and two with cutaneous melanoma.

The germline V gene has CDR1 SEHNR and CDR2 FQNEAQ (reference sequence). The CDR3 length is 13 residues. V was pared by 4 bases and J by 5 bases, with 12 bases between. Study outcomes and limitations: Clonal expansion was seen in CD4+ and CD8+ blood T cells by week 6 at 0.1 to 3.0 mg/kg.

The data were produced by immunoSEQ multiplex PCR, yet TCRdb's version contains in-frame clones alone and is incomplete. The sample includes 60,000 to 100,000 clones, about 84% of them seen just once. Comment on this clone: What it binds is unknown.

This clonotype was obtained from an adult with an advanced solid tumor such as melanoma, head and neck, liver or kidney cancer. V usage is TRBV7-9 and J usage is TRBJ2-7, with D perhaps TRBD1 (6 bases). The sequencing here drew on CD4+ or CD8+ T cells sorted from blood, taken in a trial of the OX40 agonist ivuxolimab. The CDR3, as DNA: TGTGCCAGCAGCTCCTGGACAGCAGACGAGCAGTACTTC. It translates to CASSSWTADEQYF.